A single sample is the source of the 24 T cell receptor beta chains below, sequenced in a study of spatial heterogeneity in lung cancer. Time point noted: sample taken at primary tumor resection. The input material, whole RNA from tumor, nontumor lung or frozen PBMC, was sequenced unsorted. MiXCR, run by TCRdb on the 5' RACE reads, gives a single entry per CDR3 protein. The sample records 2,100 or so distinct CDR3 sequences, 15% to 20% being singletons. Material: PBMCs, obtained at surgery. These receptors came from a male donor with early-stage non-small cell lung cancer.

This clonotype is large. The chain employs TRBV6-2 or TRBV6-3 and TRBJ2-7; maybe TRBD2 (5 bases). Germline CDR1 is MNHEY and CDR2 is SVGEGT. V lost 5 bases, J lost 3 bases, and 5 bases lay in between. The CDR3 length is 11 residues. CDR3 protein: CASSDYYEQYF. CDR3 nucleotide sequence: TGTGCCAGCAGTGACTACTACGAGCAGTACTTC.

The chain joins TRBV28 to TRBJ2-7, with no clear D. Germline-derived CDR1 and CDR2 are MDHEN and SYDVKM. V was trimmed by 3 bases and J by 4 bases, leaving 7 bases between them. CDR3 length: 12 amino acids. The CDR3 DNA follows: TGTGCCAGCAGTTTCGCGAGATACGAGCAGTACTTC. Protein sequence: CASSFARYEQYF.

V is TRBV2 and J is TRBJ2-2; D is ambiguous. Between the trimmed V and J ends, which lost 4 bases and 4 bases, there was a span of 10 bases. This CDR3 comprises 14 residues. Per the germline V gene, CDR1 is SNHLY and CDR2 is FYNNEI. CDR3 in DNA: TGTGCCAGCAGTGGACCCCCCCTCACCGGGGAGCTGTTTTTT. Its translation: CASSGPPLTGELFF.

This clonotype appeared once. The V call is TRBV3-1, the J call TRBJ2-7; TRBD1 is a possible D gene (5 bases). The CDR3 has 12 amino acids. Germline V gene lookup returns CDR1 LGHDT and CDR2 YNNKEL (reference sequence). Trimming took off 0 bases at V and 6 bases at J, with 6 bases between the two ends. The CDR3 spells CASSQDRAEQYF. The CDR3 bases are TGTGCCAGCAGCCAAGACAGGGCCGAGCAGTACTTC.

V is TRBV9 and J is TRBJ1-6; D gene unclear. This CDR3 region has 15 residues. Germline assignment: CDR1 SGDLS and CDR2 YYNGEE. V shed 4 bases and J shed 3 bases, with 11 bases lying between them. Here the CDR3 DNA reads TGTGCCAGCAGCAAGGACGGCGACTATAATTCACCCCTCCACTTT. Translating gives CASSKDGDYNSPLHF.

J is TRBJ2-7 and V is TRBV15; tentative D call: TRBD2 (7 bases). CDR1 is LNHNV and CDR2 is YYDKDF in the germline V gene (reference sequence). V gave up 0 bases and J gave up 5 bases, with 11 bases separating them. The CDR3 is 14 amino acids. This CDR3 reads CATSRELGGHEQYF. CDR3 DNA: TGTGCCACCAGCAGAGAGTTGGGGGGGCACGAGCAGTACTTC.

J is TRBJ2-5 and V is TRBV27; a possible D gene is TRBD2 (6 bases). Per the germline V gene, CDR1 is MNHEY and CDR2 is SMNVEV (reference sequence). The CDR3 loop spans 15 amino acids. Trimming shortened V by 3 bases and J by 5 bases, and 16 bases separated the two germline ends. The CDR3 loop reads CASSFSSGVAETQYF. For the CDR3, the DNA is TGTGCCAGCAGTTTCTCCTCGGGGGTAGCGGAGACCCAGTACTTC.

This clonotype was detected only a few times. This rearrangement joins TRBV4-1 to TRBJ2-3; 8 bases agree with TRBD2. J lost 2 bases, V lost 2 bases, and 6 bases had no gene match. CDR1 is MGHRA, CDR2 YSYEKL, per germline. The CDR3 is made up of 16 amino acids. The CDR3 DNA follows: TGCGCCAGCAGCCAATCCCCAGCGGGGGTCACAGATACGCAGTATTTT. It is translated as CASSQSPAGVTDTQYF.

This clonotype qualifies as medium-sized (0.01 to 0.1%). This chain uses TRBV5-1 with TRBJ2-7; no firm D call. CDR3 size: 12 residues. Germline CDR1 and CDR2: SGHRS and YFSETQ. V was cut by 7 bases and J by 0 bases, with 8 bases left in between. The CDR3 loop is CASQQNSYEQYF. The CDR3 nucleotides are TGCGCCAGCCAACAGAACTCCTACGAGCAGTACTTC.

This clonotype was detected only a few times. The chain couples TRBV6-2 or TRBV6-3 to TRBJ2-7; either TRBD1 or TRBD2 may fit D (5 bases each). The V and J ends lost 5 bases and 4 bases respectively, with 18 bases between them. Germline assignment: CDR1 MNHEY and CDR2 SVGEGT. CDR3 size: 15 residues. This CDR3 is CASSGNRLWEYEQYF. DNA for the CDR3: TGTGCCAGCAGTGGGAACAGGTTGTGGGAGTACGAGCAGTACTTC.

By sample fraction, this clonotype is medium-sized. Written as DNA, the CDR3 is TGTGCCAGCTCCGCCCAACAGGGTTTAGGCTATGGCTACACCTTC. This encodes CASSAQQGLGYGYTF. The chain uses TRBV18 and TRBJ1-2; D possibly corresponds to TRBD1 (6 bases). Trimming took off 6 bases at V and 4 bases at J, with 18 bases between the two ends. Germline values: CDR1 KGHSH, CDR2 LQKENI. This CDR3 has 15 amino acids.

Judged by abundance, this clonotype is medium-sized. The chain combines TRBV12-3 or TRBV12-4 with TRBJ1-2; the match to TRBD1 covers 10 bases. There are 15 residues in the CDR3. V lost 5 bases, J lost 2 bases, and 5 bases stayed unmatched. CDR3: CASSPGQGVNYGYTF. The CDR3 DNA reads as TGTGCCAGCAGTCCCGGACAGGGGGTAAACTATGGCTACACCTTC.

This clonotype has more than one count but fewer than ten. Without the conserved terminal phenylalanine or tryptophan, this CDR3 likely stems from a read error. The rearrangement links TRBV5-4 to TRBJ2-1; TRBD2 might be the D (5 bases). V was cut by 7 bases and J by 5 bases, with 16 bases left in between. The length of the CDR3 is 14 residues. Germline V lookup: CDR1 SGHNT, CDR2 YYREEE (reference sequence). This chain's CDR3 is CASRPEAADNEQFY. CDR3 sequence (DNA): TGTGCCAGCCGCCCGGAGGCGGCGGACAATGAGCAGTTCTAC.

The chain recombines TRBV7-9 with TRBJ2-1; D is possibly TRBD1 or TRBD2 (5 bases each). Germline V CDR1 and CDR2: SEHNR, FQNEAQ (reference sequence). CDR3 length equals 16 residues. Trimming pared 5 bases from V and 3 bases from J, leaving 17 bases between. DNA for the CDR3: TGTGCCAGCAGCCCCGTGGGGACGGGTGGCTACAATGAGCAGTTCTTC. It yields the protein CASSPVGTGGYNEQFF.

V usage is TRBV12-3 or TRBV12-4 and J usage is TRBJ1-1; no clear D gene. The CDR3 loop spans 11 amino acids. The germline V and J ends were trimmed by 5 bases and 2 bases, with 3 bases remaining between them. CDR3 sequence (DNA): TGTGCCAGCAGTAAAAACACTGAAGCTTTCTTT. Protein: CASSKNTEAFF.

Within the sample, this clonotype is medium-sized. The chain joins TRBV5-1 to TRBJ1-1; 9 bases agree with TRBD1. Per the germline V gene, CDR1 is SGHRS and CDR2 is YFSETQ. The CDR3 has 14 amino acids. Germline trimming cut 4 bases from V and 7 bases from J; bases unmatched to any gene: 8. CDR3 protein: CASSAGTGIFEAFF. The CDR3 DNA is TGCGCCAGCAGCGCCGGGACAGGGATTTTTGAAGCTTTCTTT. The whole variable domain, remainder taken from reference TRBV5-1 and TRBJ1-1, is KAGVTQTPRYLIKTRGQQVTLSCSPISGHRSVSWYQQTPGQGLQFLFEYFSETQRNKGNFPGRFSGRQFSNSRSEMNVSTLELGDSALYLCASSAGTGIFEAFFGQGTRLTVV.

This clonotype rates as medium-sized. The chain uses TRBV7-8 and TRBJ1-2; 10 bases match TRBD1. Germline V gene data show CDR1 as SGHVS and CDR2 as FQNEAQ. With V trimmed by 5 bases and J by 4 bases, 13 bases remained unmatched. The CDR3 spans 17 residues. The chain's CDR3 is CASSLIGTGDQFYGYTF. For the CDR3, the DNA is TGTGCCAGCAGCCTAATCGGGACAGGGGACCAATTCTATGGCTACACCTTC.

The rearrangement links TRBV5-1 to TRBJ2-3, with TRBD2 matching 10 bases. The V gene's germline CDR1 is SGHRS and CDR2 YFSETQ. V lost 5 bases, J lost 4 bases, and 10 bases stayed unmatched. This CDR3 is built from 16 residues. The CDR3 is CASRGITSGNADTQYF. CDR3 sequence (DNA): TGCGCCAGCAGGGGAATAACTAGCGGGAACGCAGATACGCAGTATTTT.

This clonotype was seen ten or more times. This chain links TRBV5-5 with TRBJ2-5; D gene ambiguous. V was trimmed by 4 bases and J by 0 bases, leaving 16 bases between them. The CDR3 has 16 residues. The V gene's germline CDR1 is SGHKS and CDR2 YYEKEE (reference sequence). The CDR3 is CASSPQPHRNQETQYF. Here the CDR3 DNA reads TGTGCCAGCAGCCCCCAACCCCACCGGAACCAAGAGACCCAGTACTTC.

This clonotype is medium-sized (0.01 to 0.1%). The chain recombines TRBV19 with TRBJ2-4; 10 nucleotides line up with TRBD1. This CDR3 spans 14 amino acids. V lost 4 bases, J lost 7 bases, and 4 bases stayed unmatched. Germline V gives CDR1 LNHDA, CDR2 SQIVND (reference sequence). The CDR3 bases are TGTGCCAGTAGTACGCGGACAGGGGGGAACATTCAGTACTTC. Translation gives CASSTRTGGNIQYF.

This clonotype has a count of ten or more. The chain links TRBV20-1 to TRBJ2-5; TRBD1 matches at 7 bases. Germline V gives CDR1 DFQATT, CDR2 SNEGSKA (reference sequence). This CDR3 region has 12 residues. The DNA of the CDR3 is TGCATCTTGGGGACAGCTCAGGAGACCCAGTACTTC. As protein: CILGTAQETQYF.

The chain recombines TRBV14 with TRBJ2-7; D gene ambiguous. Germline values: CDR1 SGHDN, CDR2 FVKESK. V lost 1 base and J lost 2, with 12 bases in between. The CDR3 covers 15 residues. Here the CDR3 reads CASSQVKGRAYEQYF. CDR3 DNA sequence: TGTGCCAGCAGCCAAGTTAAAGGGCGCGCCTACGAGCAGTACTTC.

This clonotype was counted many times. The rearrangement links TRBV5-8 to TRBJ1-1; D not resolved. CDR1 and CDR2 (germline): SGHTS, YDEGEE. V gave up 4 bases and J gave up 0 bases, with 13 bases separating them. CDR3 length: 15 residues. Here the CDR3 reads CASSMYSSLNTEAFF. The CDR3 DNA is TGTGCCAGCAGCATGTACAGTTCCCTGAACACTGAAGCTTTCTTT.

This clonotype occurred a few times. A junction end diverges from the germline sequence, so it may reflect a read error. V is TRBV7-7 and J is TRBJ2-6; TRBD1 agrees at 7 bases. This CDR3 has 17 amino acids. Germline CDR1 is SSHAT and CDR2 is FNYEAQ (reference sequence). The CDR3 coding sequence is TGTGCTAGCAGCTCTAACCCCACAGGGGCTGGGGCCAACGTCCTGACTTTC. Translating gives CASSSNPTGAGANVLTF.